The sequence of this T cell receptor (beta chain) was determined in a study of control samples from healthy donors and cancer patients (dated by TCRdb to 2020 to 2021). Library creation used the immunoSEQ multiplex PCR assay. This immuneACCESS table, as held by TCRdb, lists in-frame sequences with V and J called but not all clones. Of the missing ones, under half trace to an unresolved V gene in checked studies; the others have no known cause. The sample has approximately 97,000 clones on record, just under 85% of them singletons. Of the sample, approximately 20% is held by the ten largest clones. Concerning this clone: What this receptor recognizes is not known. No much larger clone exists at a distance of one base, and base qualities are not known.

The source of this sequence is a man aged 30 to 45 in good health. The sample consisted of blood.

Read as DNA, the sequence is TGTGCCAGCAGTGAACCGGGACAGGGAAACACTGAAGCTTTCTTT. This sequence encodes CASSEPGQGNTEAFF. In this chain, TRBV2 is recombined with TRBJ1-1, with 9 junctional bases fitting TRBD1. CDR1 and CDR2 are drawn from the germline V gene: SNHLY, FYNNEI. The CDR3 starts with the cysteine, ends with the phenylalanine, and has 15 residues. Only CDR3 DNA remains: 45 bases, in frame from the first base. Germline trimming amounts to 2 bases on V and 2 bases on J, with 3 as the count of junction bases outside the gene matches.